The source of this T cell receptor beta chain is a study of T-cell memory formation after mild COVID-19. At the level of the study: Clustering of TCRs was largely donor specific.

5'RACE primed from the constant segment yielded TCR alpha and TCR beta cDNA libraries bearing sample barcodes and UMIs. TCRdb fed the 5' RACE reads into MiXCR, producing one record per CDR3 protein. This table has about 300,000 distinct CDR3 sequences, roughly a fifth appearing once. Study-level results: Within pre-infection memory, some responding clones were found, suggesting cross-reactive memory joined. The study found contracting CD4+ clones mainly in CM and EM and contracting CD8+ clones in EMRA.

With respect to this clonotype: What it recognizes is unknown.

The sequence was collected from a man aged 18 to 29 who had mild COVID-19 (a few samples of this study predate the infection). Cell type and time point are not known. Specimen: PBMCs or a T cell subset sorted from them (not recorded which).

This CDR3 is CASSYEGMNTEAFF. The DNA for the CDR3 is TGTGCCAGCAGTTATGAGGGGATGAACACTGAAGCTTTCTTT. The gene calls are TRBV6-6 and TRBJ1-1; D is possibly TRBD1 (5 bases). V lost 3 bases to trimming and J lost 0 bases, with 8 bases between them. This CDR3 is built from 14 residues. Germline V CDR1 and CDR2: MNHNY, SVGAGI (reference sequence).